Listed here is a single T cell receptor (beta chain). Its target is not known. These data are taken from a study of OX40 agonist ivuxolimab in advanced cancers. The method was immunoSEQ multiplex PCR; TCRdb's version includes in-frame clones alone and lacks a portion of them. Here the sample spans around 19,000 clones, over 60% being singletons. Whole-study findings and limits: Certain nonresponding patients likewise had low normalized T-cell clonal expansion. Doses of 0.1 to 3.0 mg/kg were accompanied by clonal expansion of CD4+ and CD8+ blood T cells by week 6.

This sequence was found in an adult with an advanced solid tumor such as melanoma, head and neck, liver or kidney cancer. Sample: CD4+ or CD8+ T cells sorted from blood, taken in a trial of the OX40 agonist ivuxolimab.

CDR3 sequence (DNA): TGCGCCAGCAGCCAACCCTTAGACAGGGAGTCACCCCTCCACTTT. It is translated as CASSQPLDRESPLHF. This chain connects TRBV4-3 to TRBJ1-6; 7 bases match TRBD1. The germline V gene encodes CDR1 LGHNA and CDR2 YSLEER. J was trimmed by 10 bases and V by 2 bases; bases with no gene match: 8. This CDR3 contains 15 residues.